The source of this T cell receptor (beta chain) is a study of control samples from healthy donors and cancer patients. Sequencing was performed with immunoSEQ multiplex PCR; in TCRdb, only in-frame clones are kept and a portion is missing. The table shows some 100,000 clones, with about 90% occurring only once. Specimen: blood. The source of this sequence is a woman between 50 and 59 years old in good health.

The CDR3 region is CASSLVGGRGLEDTQYF. CDR3 sequence (DNA): TGCGCCAGCAGCTTGGTTGGCGGGAGGGGTCTTGAAGATACGCAGTATTTT. J is TRBJ2-3 and V is TRBV5-1, with TRBD2 matching over 9 bases. The germline V gene has CDR1 SGHRS and CDR2 YFSETQ. V shed 0 bases and J 5 bases; nucleotides not matched to a gene: 10. The CDR3 spans 17 residues.